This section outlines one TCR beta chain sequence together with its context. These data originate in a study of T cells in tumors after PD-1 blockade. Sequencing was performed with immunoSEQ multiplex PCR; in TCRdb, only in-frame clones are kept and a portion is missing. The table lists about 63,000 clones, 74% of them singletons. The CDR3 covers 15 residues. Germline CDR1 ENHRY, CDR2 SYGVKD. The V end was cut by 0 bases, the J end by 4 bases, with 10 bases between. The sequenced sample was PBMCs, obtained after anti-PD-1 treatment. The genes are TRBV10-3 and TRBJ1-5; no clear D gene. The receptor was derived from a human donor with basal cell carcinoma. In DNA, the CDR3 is TGTGCCATCAGTGAGTCCTCAGTCCAGAATCAGCCCCAGCATTTT. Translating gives CAISESSVQNQPQHF.